The 17 T cell receptor beta chains below all came from one sample that was sequenced in a study of OX40 agonist ivuxolimab in advanced cancers. The protocol was immunoSEQ multiplex PCR, while the TCRdb copy is restricted to in-frame clones and leaves out a portion. The sample shows about 69,000 clones, roughly 80% of them seen only once. The source was CD4+ or CD8+ T cells sorted from blood, collected in a trial of the OX40 agonist ivuxolimab. All receptors come from an adult with an advanced solid tumor such as melanoma, head and neck, liver or kidney cancer.

The chain recombines TRBV27 with TRBJ2-2, with TRBD1 matching 12 bases. The germline gives CDR1 MNHEY, CDR2 SMNVEV (reference sequence). The junction had 7 bases not matched to a gene; V was cut back by 8 bases and J by 0 bases. The CDR3 runs 17 residues. CDR3 in DNA: TGTGCCAGCCAAAGTTGGGACAGGGGGCCGAACACCGGGGAGCTGTTTTTT. Its protein is CASQSWDRGPNTGELFF.

This chain uses TRBV6-6 with TRBJ1-5, with a tentative D call TRBD1 (6 bases). The CDR3 length is 14 residues. Trimming removed 0 bases at V and 4 bases at J, with 7 bases between. CDR1 and CDR2 (germline): MNHNY, SVGAGI (reference sequence). The CDR3 DNA follows: TGTGCCAGCAGTTACTCCGACAGGAATCAGCCCCAGCATTTT. The encoded protein is CASSYSDRNQPQHF.

The chain uses TRBV7-2 and TRBJ2-2; no firm D call. Germline values: CDR1 SGHTA, CDR2 FQGNSA. This CDR3 has 13 amino acids. The ends were cut back, 5 bases at V and 0 bases at J, with 4 bases in the middle. In DNA, the CDR3 is TGTGCCAGCAGCCCTACGAACACCGGGGAGCTGTTTTTT. It translates to CASSPTNTGELFF.

The chain uses TRBV27 and TRBJ2-2; TRBD2 aligns across 7 bases. The CDR3 has 16 amino acids. With V trimmed by 3 bases and J by 0 bases, 4 bases remained unmatched. Germline CDR1 and CDR2: MNHEY and SMNVEV (reference sequence). CDR3 residues: CASSLQTSANTGELFF. As DNA, the CDR3 is TGTGCCAGCAGTTTGCAAACTAGCGCGAACACCGGGGAGCTGTTTTTT.

This CDR3 reads CASNSLAKNIQYF. CDR3 sequence (DNA): TGTGCCAGCAACTCCTTAGCCAAAAACATTCAGTACTTC. The J gene is TRBJ2-4, the V gene TRBV5-5; no clear D gene. V lost 6 bases and J lost 0, with 7 bases in between. Germline V lookup: CDR1 SGHKS, CDR2 YYEKEE (reference sequence). The CDR3 is 13 residues long.

This sequence joins TRBV7-2 and TRBJ1-2; D is undetermined. Deletions cut 2 bases from V and 4 bases from J, with 8 bases between. Germline CDR1 is SGHTA and CDR2 is FQGNSA. This CDR3 region has 13 residues. The CDR3 coding sequence is TGTGCCAGCAGCTTAACCCAACCCTATGGCTACACCTTC. This sequence encodes CASSLTQPYGYTF.

The V call is TRBV15, the J call TRBJ2-1, with 8 positions matching TRBD2. Germline V lookup: CDR1 LNHNV, CDR2 YYDKDF (reference sequence). The CDR3 runs to 15 residues. Unmatched junction bases numbered 1, after V lost 1 base and J lost 2 bases. The DNA for the CDR3 is TGTGCCACCAGCAGAGCGGGAGGGCCCTACAATGAGCAGTTCTTC. Its protein is CATSRAGGPYNEQFF.

The rearrangement joins TRBV18 to TRBJ1-1; D is ambiguous. V was clipped by 2 bases and J by 2 bases, with 12 bases between them. The CDR3 extends over 15 amino acids. The germline CDR1 and CDR2 sequences are KGHSH and LQKENI. The CDR3 spells CASSPKDSPNTEAFF. The DNA of the CDR3 is TGTGCCAGCTCACCAAAGGACTCACCTAACACTGAAGCTTTCTTT.

The CDR3 loop is CASSLRTGPYEQYF. As DNA, the CDR3 is TGTGCCAGCAGCCTCCGGACAGGGCCCTACGAGCAGTACTTC. The chain uses TRBV9 and TRBJ2-7; 8 positions agree with TRBD1. This CDR3 spans 14 amino acids. Germline V gives CDR1 SGDLS, CDR2 YYNGEE. With 4 bases clipped from V and 2 bases from J, the junction kept 5 bases outside the gene matches.

The V gene is TRBV30, the J gene TRBJ1-4; TRBD1 matches at 7 bases. The CDR3 is 13 amino acids. The V and J ends lost 4 bases and 6 bases, in that order; junction bases with no gene match: 5. Looked up from germline, CDR1 is GTSNPN and CDR2 is SVGIG (reference sequence). The CDR3 coding sequence is TGTGCCTGGAATCCTGGACAGGATGAAAAACTGTTTTTT. Translated, it gives CAWNPGQDEKLFF.

The chain couples TRBV6-5 to TRBJ1-2; D possibly corresponds to TRBD1 (6 bases). Germline V gives CDR1 MNHEY, CDR2 SVGAGI. V was pared by 6 bases and J by 4 bases, with 9 bases between. The CDR3 has 12 amino acids. The CDR3 sequence is CASRQGIYGYTF. For the CDR3, the DNA is TGTGCCAGCAGACAGGGTATCTATGGCTACACCTTC.

The chain links TRBV2 to TRBJ1-1, with TRBD1 matching over 8 bases. The J segment lost 0 bases and the V segment lost 4 bases, leaving 1 base of the junction unmatched. Germline V gives CDR1 SNHLY, CDR2 FYNNEI. The length of the CDR3 is 14 residues. In nucleotides, the CDR3 is TGTGCCAGCAGTGGGACAGGGATGAACACTGAAGCTTTCTTT. Protein product: CASSGTGMNTEAFF.

The chain recombines TRBV30 with TRBJ2-1; D not certain. Trimming removed 4 bases from V and 2 bases from J, with 3 bases in between. CDR3 length: 11 residues. In germline, CDR1 is GTSNPN, CDR2 SVGIG (reference sequence). This chain's CDR3 is CAWIAYNEQFF. The CDR3 nucleotides are TGTGCCTGGATTGCCTACAATGAGCAGTTCTTC.

The count of this clone is one. CDR3 in amino acids: CASSEGETQYF. The CDR3 DNA reads as TGTGCCAGCAGTGAGGGAGAGACCCAGTACTTC. V is TRBV2 and J is TRBJ2-5; no reliable D call. There are 11 residues in the CDR3. From germline, CDR1 is SNHLY and CDR2 FYNNEI. V lost 3 bases to trimming and J lost 4 bases, with 3 bases between them.

The chain combines TRBV4-3 with TRBJ2-2; 7 nucleotides agree with TRBD2. J was trimmed by 4 bases and V by 4 bases; bases with no gene match: 9. This CDR3 is 16 amino acids long. Germline V CDR1 and CDR2: LGHNA, YSLEER. The DNA for the CDR3 is TGCGCCAGCAGCCCAGGCCGGGACTACACCACCGGGGAGCTGTTTTTT. Translated: CASSPGRDYTTGELFF.

V and J are TRBV18 and TRBJ2-7; D not certain. Trimming cost V 3 bases and J 6 bases, with 12 bases left between them. The germline V gene has CDR1 KGHSH and CDR2 LQKENI. The CDR3 loop spans 13 amino acids. The CDR3 bases are TGTGCCAGCTCACCGGCTCAGCTTGGCGAGCAGTACTTC. Its translation is CASSPAQLGEQYF.

This chain joins TRBV10-2 and TRBJ1-2; the D gene is possibly TRBD1 (5 bases). V gave up 6 bases and J gave up 4 bases, with 15 bases separating them. Germline assignment: CDR1 WSHSY and CDR2 SAAADI. The CDR3 is 14 amino acids. CDR3 amino acids: CASRVGALTYGYTF. The CDR3 nucleotides are TGCGCCAGCAGGGTTGGGGCGTTAACCTATGGCTACACCTTC.